These 8 T cell receptor beta chains were all obtained from the same sample, sequenced in a study of blood T cell repertoires in COVID-19. Sequencing was performed with immunoSEQ multiplex PCR; in TCRdb, only in-frame clones are kept and a portion is missing. Of about 130,000 clones detected, more than 80% appear once; the ten largest clones hold roughly 4.5%. The material sequenced was peripheral blood. These TCRs come from a human donor in a cohort sampled during active COVID-19.

V and J are TRBV27 and TRBJ1-2; 7 bases match TRBD1. The CDR3 has 14 residues. V dropped 4 bases and J dropped 8; count of bases not matched to a gene: 10. Germline-derived CDR1 and CDR2 are MNHEY and SMNVEV (reference sequence). The CDR3 coding sequence is TGTGCCAGCAGTTCCGTAAGGGGGCCAAAAGGCTACACCTTC. Translating it yields CASSSVRGPKGYTF.

The chain combines TRBV5-6 with TRBJ1-6; 11 bases align to TRBD1. The germline V gene encodes CDR1 SGHDT and CDR2 YYEEEE. Losses at the gene ends were 4 bases for V and 7 bases for J; bases not matched to a gene: 7. The CDR3 runs 16 residues. In DNA, the CDR3 is TGTGCCAGCAGCATCCGGGACAGGGGGAGCAATTCACCCCTCCACTTT. Translating it yields CASSIRDRGSNSPLHF.

This sequence joins TRBV2 and TRBJ2-1; 11 nucleotides match TRBD2. The CDR3 is 17 residues long. The V and J ends lost 1 base and 10 bases, in that order; junction bases with no gene match: 12. Germline V gene data show CDR1 as SNHLY and CDR2 as FYNNEI. CDR3 sequence reads: CASSEVAIAGGPREQFF. The CDR3 coding sequence is TGTGCCAGCAGTGAAGTTGCTATAGCGGGGGGGCCTCGGGAGCAGTTCTTC.

V usage is TRBV7-3 and J usage is TRBJ2-2; TRBD2 aligns across 11 bases. The J segment lost 2 bases and the V segment lost 5 bases, leaving 10 bases of the junction unmatched. The CDR3 contains 18 residues. Germline V gene sequence: CDR1 SGHTA, CDR2 FQGTGA. The CDR3 nucleotides are TGTGCCAGCAGCCCCGACAGGGGGACTAGCGGAAACACCGGGGAGCTGTTTTTT. Protein product: CASSPDRGTSGNTGELFF.

The J gene is TRBJ1-4, the V gene TRBV28; D gene unclear. V was trimmed by 3 bases and J by 14 bases, leaving 16 bases between them. In germline, CDR1 is MDHEN, CDR2 SYDVKM. The CDR3 has 13 residues. The CDR3 reads CASSLGSGSELFF. CDR3 nucleotides: TGTGCCAGCAGTTTGGGGAGTGGGTCTGAGCTGTTTTTT. Together with reference TRBV28 and TRBJ1-4, the CDR3 gives the full variable domain: DVKVTQSSRYLVKRTGEKVFLECVQDMDHENMFWYRQDPGLGLRLIYFSYDVKMKEKGDIPEGYSVSREKKERFSLILESASTNQTSMYLCASSLGSGSELFFGSGTQLSVL.

The CDR3 DNA sequence: TGTGCCAGCAGCTTGGCCAGGGATTCCAATGAGCAGTTCTTC. It yields the protein CASSLARDSNEQFF. The chain links TRBV5-8 to TRBJ2-1, with D perhaps TRBD1 (5 bases). Germline CDR1 reads SGHTS; CDR2 reads YDEGEE. This CDR3 has 14 residues. V lost 0 bases and J 6 bases, leaving 10 bases between the germline ends.

The chain combines TRBV3-1 (or the pseudogene TRBV3-2) with TRBJ1-1, with no clear D. Per germline, CDR1 LGHDT and CDR2 YNNKEL (reference sequence). The V end lost 0 bases, the J end lost 5 bases, and 10 bases lay between the germline ends. This CDR3 region has 14 residues. The CDR3 DNA sequence: TGTGCCAGCAGCCAAGACGGCGGGTGGACTGAAGCTTTCTTT. It specifies CASSQDGGWTEAFF.

This sequence joins TRBV6-5 and TRBJ2-7, with D possibly being TRBD2 (7 bases). Per the germline V gene, CDR1 is MNHEY and CDR2 is SVGAGI. Trimming removed 0 bases at V and 6 bases at J, with 12 bases between. This CDR3 spans 14 amino acids. The CDR3 spells CASSYSREGGEQYF. CDR3 nucleotide sequence: TGTGCCAGCAGTTACTCGAGGGAGGGGGGCGAGCAGTACTTC.